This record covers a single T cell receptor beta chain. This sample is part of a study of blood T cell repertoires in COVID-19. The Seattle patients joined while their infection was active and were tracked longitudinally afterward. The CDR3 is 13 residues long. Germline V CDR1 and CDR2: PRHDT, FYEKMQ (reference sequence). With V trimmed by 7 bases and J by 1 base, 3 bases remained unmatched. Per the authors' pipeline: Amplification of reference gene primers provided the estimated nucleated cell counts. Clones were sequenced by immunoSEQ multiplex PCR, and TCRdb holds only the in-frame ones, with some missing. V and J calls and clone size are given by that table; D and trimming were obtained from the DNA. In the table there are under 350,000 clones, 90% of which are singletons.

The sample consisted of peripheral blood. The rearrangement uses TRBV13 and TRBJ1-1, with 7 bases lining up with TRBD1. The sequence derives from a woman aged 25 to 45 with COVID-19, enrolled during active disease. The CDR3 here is CASTNRGNTEAFF. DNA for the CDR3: TGTGCCAGCACCAACAGGGGGAACACTGAAGCTTTCTTT.